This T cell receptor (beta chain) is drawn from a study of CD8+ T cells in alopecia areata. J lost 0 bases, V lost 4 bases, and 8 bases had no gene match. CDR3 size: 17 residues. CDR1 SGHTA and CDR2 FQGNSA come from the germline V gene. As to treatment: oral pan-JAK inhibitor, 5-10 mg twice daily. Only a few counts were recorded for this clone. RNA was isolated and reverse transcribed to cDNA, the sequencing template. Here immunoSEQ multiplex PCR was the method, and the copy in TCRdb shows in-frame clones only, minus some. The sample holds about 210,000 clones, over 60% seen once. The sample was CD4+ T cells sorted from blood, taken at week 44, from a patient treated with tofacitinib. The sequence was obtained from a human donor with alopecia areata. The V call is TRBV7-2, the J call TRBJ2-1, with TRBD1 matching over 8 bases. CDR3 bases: TGTGCCAGCAGCTCCCGGGACAGGCCTAGCTCCTACAATGAGCAGTTCTTC. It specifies CASSSRDRPSSYNEQFF.